The entry below gives a single TCR beta chain sequence along with its context. V was clipped by 1 base and J by 5 bases; unmatched bases: 6. CDR3 length: 15 residues. From germline, CDR1 is SGHNT and CDR2 YYREEE (reference sequence). Data came from immunoSEQ multiplex PCR; TCRdb stores just in-frame clones and leaves some out. The sample includes some 330,000 clones, roughly 91% of them seen just once. This specimen comes from a study of blood T cell repertoires in COVID-19. About the research overall: PBMCs, B-cell-depleted T cells, or T cells were the source of the cDNA or gDNA that made up the material.

This chain links TRBV5-4 with TRBJ2-5; TRBD2 matches 9 bases. The source material was peripheral blood. The sequence was collected from a woman in her 30s with COVID-19, enrolled during active disease. Written as DNA, the CDR3 is TGTGCCAGCAGCTTGTCTCCTAGCGGGGAGGAGACCCAGTACTTC. Amino acid sequence: CASSLSPSGEETQYF. Combining the CDR3 with reference TRBV5-4 and TRBJ2-5 gives the whole variable domain ETGVTQSPTHLIKTRGQQVTLRCSSQSGHNTVSWYQQALGQGPQFIFQYYREEENGRGNFPPRFSGLQFPNYSSELNVNALELDDSALYLCASSLSPSGEETQYFGPGTRLLVL.